One and the same sample provided the 8 T cell receptor beta chains below, sequenced in a study of T cell responses to AZD1222 COVID-19 vaccine (dated by TCRdb to 2020 to 2023). The sample's time point label, decoded: baseline before first vaccination. The library came from the immunoSEQ multiplex PCR assay. TCRdb carries this immuneACCESS record with in-frame sequences only. Its versions omit some clonotypes, under half of them owing to an unresolved V gene in the studies checked, with the rest unexplained. Present in this sample are 89,000 or so clones, 80% to 90% of which were seen just once. Approximately 7.9% of the sample is held by the ten biggest clonotypes. Specimen: peripheral blood, collected on day 0 of AZD1222 vaccination. Receptors were obtained from an adult in good health.

V usage is TRBV18 and J usage is TRBJ1-1, with D perhaps TRBD1 (5 bases). Germline CDR1 KGHSH, CDR2 LQKENI. V was cut by 4 bases and J by 2 bases, with 17 bases left in between. The CDR3 has 16 amino acids. The CDR3 nucleotides read TGTGCCAGCTCACTCAGGACGGGGGTTGGAAACACTGAAGCTTTCTTT. Residues: CASSLRTGVGNTEAFF.

The sample holds one count of this clone. This rearrangement joins TRBV19 to TRBJ1-5; D call uncertain. CDR1 LNHDA and CDR2 SQIVND come from the germline V gene (reference sequence). The germline V and J ends were trimmed by 3 bases and 0 bases, with 9 bases remaining between them. CDR3 length equals 15 residues. DNA for the CDR3: TGTGCCAGTAGTATCGGCAGAAATAGCAATCAGCCCCAGCATTTT. Translating gives CASSIGRNSNQPQHF.

The chain recombines TRBV2 with TRBJ2-4, with 10 bases aligning to TRBD1. This CDR3 contains 16 residues. After removal of 5 bases from V and 0 bases from J, the junction contained 4 bases not matched to a gene. CDR1 SNHLY and CDR2 FYNNEI come from the germline V gene. CDR3 in amino acids: CASSPDRGLAKNIQYF. Here the CDR3 DNA reads TGTGCCAGCAGTCCCGACAGGGGGCTAGCCAAAAACATTCAGTACTTC.

This rearrangement joins TRBV7-2 to TRBJ1-1, with TRBD1 identical over 7 bases. After removal of 4 bases from V and 5 bases from J, the junction contained 10 bases not matched to a gene. In germline, CDR1 is SGHTA, CDR2 FQGNSA. The CDR3 extends over 15 amino acids. CDR3 bases: TGTGCCAGCAGCTCGGGGAGGGGGCCCCCTACTGAAGCTTTCTTT. Its translation: CASSSGRGPPTEAFF.

This chain joins TRBV5-8 and TRBJ2-1, with 12 bases aligning to TRBD2. The CDR3 loop spans 15 amino acids. Germline values: CDR1 SGHTS, CDR2 YDEGEE. V shed 4 bases, J shed 7 bases, and the junction held 6 bases outside the gene matches. The CDR3 coding sequence is TGTGCCAGCAGCGTCGGGACTAGCGGGTTGAATGAGCAGTTCTTC. This encodes CASSVGTSGLNEQFF.

The rearrangement uses TRBV19 and TRBJ2-7; TRBD1 might be the D (6 bases). Trimming pared 7 bases from V and 2 bases from J, leaving 12 bases between. This CDR3 is built from 13 residues. Germline CDR1 is LNHDA and CDR2 is SQIVND (reference sequence). As DNA, the CDR3 is TGTGCCAGTATTCAGGGGCACACCTACGAGCAGTACTTC. This codes for CASIQGHTYEQYF.

This sequence joins TRBV27 and TRBJ1-6, with no clear D. Between the trimmed V and J ends, which lost 1 base and 5 bases, there was a span of 6 bases. The CDR3 runs to 14 residues. Germline lookup yields CDR1 MNHEY and CDR2 SMNVEV (reference sequence). This chain's CDR3 is CASSLYGNNSPLHF. The CDR3 nucleotides read TGTGCCAGCAGTTTATACGGAAATAATTCACCCCTCCACTTT.

This chain connects TRBV11-3 to TRBJ1-4; a weak D match, TRBD1 (5 bases). The CDR3 length is 17 residues. CDR1 and CDR2 (germline): SGHNT, YENEEA. Trimming took 3 bases from V and 7 from J, leaving 21 bases between them. The DNA for the CDR3 is TGTGCCAGCAGCTTGGGAGGGGCTACCCAACGGGGTGAAAAACTGTTTTTT. The encoded protein is CASSLGGATQRGEKLFF.